The rows below give T cell receptor beta chains drawn from one sample of a study of blood T cell repertoires in COVID-19. TCRdb keeps only in-frame clones here, not all; method: immunoSEQ multiplex PCR. The sample carries some 120,000 clones, around three quarters recorded once. Sequenced input: peripheral blood. Receptors originate from a human donor in a cohort sampled during active COVID-19. Each CDR3 is given with its conserved first and last residue. The D gene is left open where the match is weak. Expanded clones are given a class, and other clones once, few, many or no size at all.

v_call: TRBV2
clone_size: -
j_call: TRBJ2-7
d_call: -
cdr3_aa: CASSDSASYEQYF
cdr3_nt: TGTGCCAGCAGTGATTCCGCGTCCTACGAGCAGTACTTC

v_call: TRBV14
clone_size: -
j_call: TRBJ1-2
d_call: TRBD1
cdr3_aa: CASSQDREVDGYTF
cdr3_nt: TGTGCCAGCAGTCAAGACAGGGAAGTCGATGGCTACACCTTC

v_call: TRBV19
clone_size: -
j_call: TRBJ1-2
d_call: -
cdr3_aa: CASSVGGVDYGYTF
cdr3_nt: TGTGCCAGTAGCGTCGGAGGGGTTGACTATGGCTACACCTTC

v_call: TRBV29-1
clone_size: -
j_call: TRBJ1-2
d_call: TRBD1
cdr3_aa: CSARDRAYGYTF
cdr3_nt: TGCAGTGCCCGGGACAGGGCCTATGGCTACACCTTC

v_call: TRBV7-7
clone_size: -
j_call: TRBJ2-7
d_call: -
cdr3_aa: CASSPPCGVPYEQYF
cdr3_nt: TGTGCCAGCAGCCCTCCCTGCGGGGTTCCCTACGAGCAGTACTTC

v_call: TRBV4-1
clone_size: once
j_call: TRBJ2-1
d_call: TRBD2
cdr3_aa: CASSPRGSGGAREQFF
cdr3_nt: TGCGCCAGCAGCCCCCGGGGGAGCGGGGGGGCCCGCGAGCAGTTCTTC

v_call: TRBV5-1
clone_size: -
j_call: TRBJ2-5
d_call: -
cdr3_aa: CASRAGITSQETQYF
cdr3_nt: TGCGCCAGCAGGGCAGGAATCACCTCCCAAGAGACCCAGTACTTC

v_call: TRBV5-1
clone_size: -
j_call: TRBJ1-1
d_call: -
cdr3_aa: CASRPRREDTEAFF
cdr3_nt: TGCGCCAGCAGACCGCGGCGGGAGGACACTGAAGCTTTCTTT

v_call: TRBV6-6
clone_size: few
j_call: TRBJ2-3
d_call: TRBD1
cdr3_aa: CASTRTGGTDTQYF
cdr3_nt: TGTGCCAGCACCAGGACAGGCGGCACAGATACGCAGTATTTT

v_call: TRBV6-5
clone_size: -
j_call: TRBJ2-7
d_call: -
cdr3_aa: CASRHTMDTSYEQYF
cdr3_nt: TGTGCCAGCAGGCATACGATGGACACCTCCTACGAGCAGTACTTC

v_call: TRBV15
clone_size: -
j_call: TRBJ1-1
d_call: -
cdr3_aa: CATSREEAVKGAFF
cdr3_nt: TGTGCCACCAGCAGAGAAGAGGCGGTAAAAGGAGCTTTCTTT